This TCR beta chain was retrieved from a study of OX40 agonist ivuxolimab in advanced cancers. Only in-frame clones appear in the TCRdb table, and some are missing; sequencing was by immunoSEQ multiplex PCR. Of some 15,000 clones detected, 84% appear once; the ten largest clones hold 35% to 50%. Sampling times: baseline, cycle 4 day 1, cycle 7 day 1. V was clipped by 6 bases and J by 8 bases; unmatched bases: 7. CDR3 length: 13 amino acids. Germline loops: CDR1 LNHDA, CDR2 SQIVND (reference sequence). The source material was CD4+ or CD8+ T cells sorted from blood, sampled in a trial of the OX40 agonist ivuxolimab. This chain uses TRBV19 with TRBJ1-2; 9 bases are a match to TRBD1. This clonotype originated in an adult with an advanced solid tumor such as melanoma, head and neck, liver or kidney cancer. The DNA of the CDR3 is TGTGCCAGTAGCCCACAGGGGGCTGAGGGCTACACCTTC. This sequence encodes CASSPQGAEGYTF.